This TCR beta chain originates from a study of blood T cell repertoires in COVID-19. Study details: Sample material is recorded as cDNA or gDNA derived from T cells, B-cell-depleted T cells, or PBMCs.

The CDR3 is made up of 13 amino acids. The germline V gene encodes CDR1 SQVTM and CDR2 ANQGSEA. V lost 4 bases to trimming and J lost 4 bases; unmatched junction nucleotides: 3. Produced via immunoSEQ multiplex PCR; TCRdb's table is partial and in-frame only. This sample has more than 200,000 clones; around 90% occur once, and the top ten carry around 6%. In this sample, this clone turned up once. Ages ranged from 18 to 89 years, with residence in 20 to 30 US areas. The TCR was taken from a woman in her thirties with acute COVID-19. Sequencing was done on a sample of PBMCs or T cells enriched from blood (not recorded which). The chain employs TRBV29-1 and TRBJ2-3; 9 positions match TRBD1. The CDR3: CSVGTGAADTQYF. As DNA, the CDR3 is TGCAGCGTTGGGACAGGGGCCGCAGATACGCAGTATTTT.